These 28 T cell receptor delta chains were all obtained from the same sample, sequenced in a study of gamma-delta T cells after stem cell transplantation. TCRdb made new clone calls on the RT-PCR reads using CATT. This sample yields about 11,000 delta-chain clones, of which roughly 1.3% are seen a single time; over 9% belongs to the top ten. Sequenced: gamma-delta T cells. All receptors come from a human donor. It is not recorded whose cells these are; they may come from a transplant donor.

This clone was recorded at least ten times. The chain couples TRDV2 to TRDJ1, with TRDD3 matching 9 bases. The CDR3 length is 20 residues. The germline V gene encodes CDR1 GEAIGNYY and CDR2 EKD. The J segment lost 0 bases and the V segment lost 3 bases, leaving 19 bases of the junction unmatched. CDR3 sequence (DNA): TGTGCCTGTGACCCCCTCCGGGGATATACTGGGGGACCGTACACCGATAAACTCATCTTT. It specifies CACDPLRGYTGGPYTDKLIF.

This clone showed up many times. The DNA of the CDR3 is TGTGCCTGTGTGCCCCTCCCCGTAAATGGGTGGGGGATACAAGACACCGATAAACTCATCTTT. Translated, it gives CACVPLPVNGWGIQDTDKLIF. The chain joins TRDV2 to TRDJ1, with TRDD3 matching 10 bases. V lost 5 bases and J lost 0; bases outside the gene matches: 23. CDR1 GEAIGNYY and CDR2 EKD come from the germline V gene. The CDR3 length is 21 residues.

The J gene is TRDJ1, the V gene TRDV2; 12 nucleotides agree with TRDD3. V lost 3 bases, J lost 0 bases, and 13 bases stayed unmatched. The CDR3 contains 19 residues. Per the germline V gene, CDR1 is GEAIGNYY and CDR2 is EKD. The CDR3 sequence is CACDVLGDTSSRDTDKLIF. CDR3 coding DNA: TGTGCCTGTGACGTACTGGGGGATACAAGTAGCCGAGACACCGATAAACTCATCTTT.

For this clone: It is likely a read error: a sequence one base away is far more abundant. Other DNA sequences in this sample translate to the same CDR3. The chain recombines TRDV2 with TRDJ1; 11 bases are shared with TRDD3. V shed 0 bases and J 4 bases; nucleotides not matched to a gene: 12. Germline CDR1 reads GEAIGNYY; CDR2 reads EKD. This CDR3 is built from 18 residues. DNA of the CDR3: TGTGCCTGTGACACCGTGGCCTCCCTGGGGGATACCGGCGATAAACTCATCTTT. Translating it yields CACDTVASLGDTGDKLIF.

As for this clone: One end of the junction fails to match germline, which may point to a read error. J is TRDJ1 and V is TRDV2; TRDD3 agrees at 10 bases. The germline V gene has CDR1 GEAIGNYY and CDR2 EKD. The CDR3 spans 19 residues. The CDR3 loop reads CARDTVGGYGAAYTDKLIF. The CDR3 nucleotides read TGTGCCCGTGACACCGTAGGGGGATACGGGGCCGCCTACACCGATAAACTCATCTTT.

The V call is TRDV2, the J call TRDJ1, with TRDD3 identical over 12 bases. With 3 bases clipped from V and 3 bases from J, the junction kept 25 bases outside the gene matches. Germline CDR1 is GEAIGNYY and CDR2 is EKD. The CDR3 extends over 22 amino acids. The CDR3 here is CACDALPVLGDTKNPYADKLIF. The CDR3 DNA follows: TGTGCCTGTGACGCCCTCCCCGTACTGGGGGATACAAAGAACCCTTACGCCGATAAACTCATCTTT.

The V gene is TRDV2, the J gene TRDJ1; 11 bases fit TRDD3. Germline loops: CDR1 GEAIGNYY, CDR2 EKD. With V trimmed by 1 base and J by 2 bases, 17 bases remained unmatched. This CDR3 contains 20 residues. CDR3 protein: CACDTVTSAGGYPWTDKLIF. The CDR3 DNA reads TGTGCCTGTGACACGGTTACCTCGGCTGGGGGATACCCGTGGACCGATAAACTCATCTTT.

This clone has more than one count but fewer than ten. With a far larger clone one base away, a read error is the likely cause. The identical CDR3 is also encoded by other nucleotide sequences in the sample. CDR3 coding DNA: TGTGCCTGCGACACAGTGGGGGGTGACACCGATAAACTCATCTTT. It is translated as CACDTVGGDTDKLIF. The chain recombines TRDV2 with TRDJ1, with D tentatively TRDD3 (6 bases). The CDR3 totals 15 residues. The germline gives CDR1 GEAIGNYY, CDR2 EKD.

By share of the sample, this clone is medium-sized. Distinct nucleotide sequences in the sample also encode this CDR3. The rearrangement uses TRDV2 and TRDJ3; D not certain. Germline assignment: CDR1 GEAIGNYY and CDR2 EKD. The CDR3 is made up of 15 amino acids. Trimming took off 0 bases at V and 11 bases at J, with 13 bases between the two ends. The CDR3 sequence: CACDTVDGPPRQMFF. In DNA form, the CDR3 reads TGTGCCTGTGACACCGTGGACGGGCCACCCCGACAGATGTTTTTC.

In its sample, this clone is medium-sized (0.01 to 0.1%). V and J are TRDV2 and TRDJ1; 7 bases match TRDD3. Germline values: CDR1 GEAIGNYY, CDR2 EKD. CDR3 length equals 15 residues. The V gene end was trimmed by 0 bases and the J gene end by 1 base; junction bases not matched to a gene: 4. CDR3 protein: CACDTPWGLTDKLIF. The CDR3 nucleotides read TGTGCCTGTGACACCCCCTGGGGGCTCACCGATAAACTCATCTTT.

Turning to this clone: TCRdb's entry gives the protein of a much larger clone, which mismatches this DNA's translation at residue 12, likely from a read error; the protein reported here is translated from the DNA. The chain has TRDV2 and TRDJ1; TRDD3 matches 9 bases. From germline, CDR1 is GEAIGNYY and CDR2 EKD. The CDR3 is 19 residues long. V shed 0 bases, J shed 0 bases, and the junction held 13 bases outside the gene matches. The CDR3 DNA is TGTGCCTGTGACACCGTCGGACTTGACTGGGGGAAAAACACCGATAAACTCATCTTT. Translating it yields CACDTVGLDWGKNTDKLIF.

Points on this clone: Translating this DNA gives a protein that differs at residue 9 from the TCRdb one, which belongs to a much larger clone; a read error is likely, and the protein shown is this translation. This chain uses TRDV2 with TRDJ1; 8 bases line up with TRDD3. V shed 3 bases and J 0 bases; nucleotides not matched to a gene: 11. Germline V lookup: CDR1 GEAIGNYY, CDR2 EKD. The CDR3 spans 17 residues. The CDR3 nucleotides are TGTGCCTGTGACTTCGTACTGGGGGGTACGTACACCGATAAACTCATCTTT. Its translation is CACDFVLGGTYTDKLIF.

This clone was counted between two and nine times. This clone may be a read error of a much larger clone one base away. This chain joins TRDV2 and TRDJ1; TRDD3 matches at 9 bases. This CDR3 comprises 21 residues. CDR1 is GEAIGNYY and CDR2 is EKD in the germline V gene. The J segment lost 1 base and the V segment lost 3 bases, leaving 23 bases of the junction unmatched. The CDR3 nucleotides read TGTGCCTGTGACCCCACCTTCTTTCCGGGCCTGGGGGATGGTGGCACCGATAAACTCATCTTT. Encoded protein: CACDPTFFPGLGDGGTDKLIF.

This chain links TRDV2 with TRDJ1; 8 nucleotides line up with TRDD3. With V trimmed by 3 bases and J by 0 bases, 14 bases remained unmatched. CDR1 is GEAIGNYY and CDR2 is EKD in the germline V gene. This CDR3 is 18 amino acids long. The CDR3 protein is CACDPVLGGTPDTDKLIF. CDR3 DNA: TGTGCCTGTGACCCAGTACTGGGGGGTACCCCGGACACCGATAAACTCATCTTT.

There are a few counts of this clone. A far more abundant clone sits one base away, making this likely a read error. Other nucleotide sequences from this sample produce the same CDR3. The chain couples TRDV2 to TRDJ1; a weak D match, TRDD3 (5 bases). Looked up from germline, CDR1 is GEAIGNYY and CDR2 is EKD. V lost 0 bases, J lost 5 bases, and 12 bases lay in between. CDR3 length equals 14 residues. CDR3 sequence (DNA): TGTGCCTGTGACACCGTGGGGAGTGGTGATAAACTCATCTTT. Its protein is CACDTVGSGDKLIF.

This clone is categorized as medium-sized. This sequence joins TRDV2 and TRDJ1; no definite D call. CDR3 length: 15 amino acids. Germline assignment: CDR1 GEAIGNYY and CDR2 EKD. V was shortened by 1 base and J by 0 bases, with 11 bases between the two germline ends. This CDR3 is CACDTLLPYTDKLIF. The CDR3 DNA follows: TGTGCCTGTGACACGCTCTTACCCTACACCGATAAACTCATCTTT.

This clone was observed many times. The chain combines TRDV2 with TRDJ3; 9 bases fit TRDD3. With 1 base clipped from V and 0 bases from J, the junction kept 6 bases outside the gene matches. Per germline, CDR1 GEAIGNYY and CDR2 EKD. The CDR3 is 19 amino acids. CDR3 sequence: CACDTGGYGDSWDTRQMFF. CDR3 in DNA: TGTGCCTGTGACACTGGGGGATATGGGGACTCCTGGGACACCCGACAGATGTTTTTC.

This clone was detected a few times. This rearrangement joins TRDV2 to TRDJ1; 9 nucleotides line up with TRDD3. J gave up 0 bases and V 3 bases, and 10 bases lay outside the gene matches. Germline CDR1 and CDR2: GEAIGNYY and EKD. The CDR3 sequence is 17 residues long. The DNA of the CDR3 is TGTGCCTGTGACTCCATTCCGACTGGGGGACACACCGATAAACTCATCTTT. Protein product: CACDSIPTGGHTDKLIF.

Comment on this clone: The translation of this DNA and the TCRdb protein of a much larger clone differ at residue 6, probably owing to a read error; the protein shown here is translated from the DNA. The chain has TRDV2 and TRDJ1, with TRDD3 matching 11 bases. Germline loops: CDR1 GEAIGNYY, CDR2 EKD. The CDR3 covers 18 residues. V lost 3 bases to trimming and J lost 0 bases; unmatched junction nucleotides: 11. CDR3 sequence reads: CACDPPLGDRTHTDKLIF. The CDR3 coding sequence is TGTGCCTGTGACCCCCCACTGGGGGATAGGACCCACACCGATAAACTCATCTTT.

This clone was counted between two and nine times. This sample includes further DNA sequences coding for the same CDR3. V gene TRDV2 combines with J gene TRDJ1, with TRDD3 matching 11 bases. V trimming: 0 bases; J trimming: 9 bases; junction bases outside the gene matches: 8. The length of the CDR3 is 15 residues. Germline CDR1 reads GEAIGNYY; CDR2 reads EKD. The CDR3 loop reads CACDTLLGDRTQLIF. In DNA form, the CDR3 reads TGTGCCTGTGACACCCTACTGGGGGATAGAACACAACTCATCTTT.

This clone was counted between two and nine times. The gene calls are TRDV2 and TRDJ1; D perhaps matches TRDD2 (6 bases). Trimming removed 3 bases at V and 0 bases at J, with 19 bases between. This CDR3 is 17 amino acids long. Germline V gene sequence: CDR1 GEAIGNYY, CDR2 EKD. The CDR3 region has the DNA TGTGCCTGTGACCCCCTTCCCAGCGGGCGCTACACCGATAAACTCATCTTT. Residues: CACDPLPSGRYTDKLIF.

This clone appeared a few times. A much larger clone lies a single base off, so this may be a read error. This sample includes further DNA sequences coding for the same CDR3. The chain joins TRDV2 to TRDJ1, with no clear D. Germline V gene data show CDR1 as GEAIGNYY and CDR2 as EKD. The CDR3 totals 15 residues. CDR3 DNA sequence: TGTGCCTGCGACACCGTCTATCGCTCCACCGATAAACTCATCTTT. Its translation is CACDTVYRSTDKLIF.

This clone was recorded a few times. The same CDR3 also results from other DNA sequences found in this sample. This chain uses TRDV2 with TRDJ1; 9 positions agree with TRDD3. CDR1 and CDR2 (germline): GEAIGNYY, EKD. The CDR3 runs 15 residues. V shed 3 bases, J shed 3 bases, and the junction held 7 bases outside the gene matches. The DNA of the CDR3 is TGTGCCTGTGACCGGCTGGGGGATGGGGCCGATAAACTCATCTTT. Translated, it gives CACDRLGDGADKLIF.

This clone was counted ten times or more. A read error is the likely source, as a far larger clone sits one nucleotide away. The genes are TRDV2 and TRDJ1; 10 bases fit TRDD3. CDR1 is GEAIGNYY and CDR2 is EKD in the germline V gene. The CDR3 is made up of 17 amino acids. The CDR3 DNA reads as TGTGCCTGTGGCACCGTAGGGGGGATACGGTACACCGATAAACTCATCTTT. Translating it yields CACGTVGGIRYTDKLIF.

This clone counts as medium-sized. The gene calls are TRDV2 and TRDJ1, with D tentatively TRDD3 (6 bases). Trimming removed 3 bases from V and 0 bases from J, with 28 bases in between. This CDR3 contains 20 residues. CDR1 is GEAIGNYY and CDR2 is EKD in the germline V gene. This chain's CDR3 is CACDPLLSFTGSSYTDKLIF. CDR3 nucleotide sequence: TGTGCCTGTGACCCCCTACTTTCCTTTACTGGGAGTTCCTACACCGATAAACTCATCTTT.

This clone was seen only a few times. Given a much more abundant clone one base away, this may be a read error. The V and J genes are TRDV2 and TRDJ3; 13 bases match TRDD3. Germline CDR1 and CDR2: GEAIGNYY and EKD. The CDR3 totals 21 residues. The CDR3, as DNA: TGTGCCTGTGGCACCTTACTGGGGGATACGGTGAGCTCCTGGGACACCCGACAGATGTTTTTC. Translation: CACGTLLGDTVSSWDTRQMFF.

Regarding this clone: The amino acid sequence in TCRdb belongs to a much larger clone and departs from this DNA's translation at residue 10, likely a sequencing read error; the sequence shown is translated from the DNA. The genes are TRDV2 and TRDJ1, with TRDD3 as a possible D gene (6 bases). The germline V and J ends were trimmed by 0 bases and 2 bases, with 27 bases remaining between them. Germline V gene data show CDR1 as GEAIGNYY and CDR2 as EKD. This CDR3 spans 20 amino acids. In DNA form, the CDR3 reads TGTGCCTGTGACACCGTTGAGACTGGGAGAGATAGTGTTTTGACCGATAAACTCATCTTT. This translates into CACDTVETGRDSVLTDKLIF.

This clone was counted between two and nine times. TCRdb lists the protein of a much larger clone for this DNA, which differs at residue 5, so this is likely a read error; the protein given here is translated from the DNA itself. The genes are TRDV2 and TRDJ1, with a weak D call TRDD3 (5 bases). In germline, CDR1 is GEAIGNYY, CDR2 EKD. This CDR3 is built from 13 residues. V gave up 3 bases and J gave up 4 bases, with 11 bases separating them. This CDR3 is CACDCLGGDKLIF. In DNA form, the CDR3 reads TGTGCCTGTGACTGCCTGGGTGGCGATAAACTCATCTTT.